Listed below are T cell receptor beta chains from one sample, sequenced in a study of spatial heterogeneity in lung cancer. TCRdb processed the 5' RACE reads anew with MiXCR; each CDR3 protein has one entry. The profile shows 90,000 to 95,000 distinct CDR3 sequences, approximately 12% of them singletons. The sample consisted of PBMCs, taken at surgery. Receptor source: a male donor with early-stage non-small cell lung cancer. Each CDR3 is given with its conserved first and last residue. D genes are given only for firm matches. Size is omitted from some rows. Given values are once, few, many or a class for expanded clones.

d_call j_call v_call clone_size cdr3_aa cdr3_nt
NA TRBJ1-1 TRBV7-9 few CASSSDGGGAEAFF TGTGCCAGCAGCTCAGACGGAGGCGGGGCTGAAGCTTTCTTT
NA TRBJ1-6 TRBV5-1 few CASSLGSHNSPLHF TGCGCCAGCAGCTTGGGGTCCCATAATTCACCCCTCCACTTT
TRBD2 TRBJ2-1 TRBV6-2/TRBV6-3 many CASSSGTSSYNEQFF TGTGCCAGCAGTTCTGGGACTAGCTCCTACAATGAGCAGTTCTTC
TRBD2 TRBJ2-1 TRBV24-1 many CATSDLLAGVSGEQFF TGTGCCACCAGTGATTTGCTAGCGGGAGTAAGCGGTGAGCAGTTCTTC
TRBD1 TRBJ1-5 TRBV25-1 NA CASKGTGGNQPQHF TGTGCCAGCAAAGGGACAGGGGGCAATCAGCCCCAGCATTTT
NA TRBJ1-1 TRBV7-9 many CASSLRRMDTEAFF TGTGCCAGCAGCTTAAGGCGAATGGACACTGAAGCTTTCTTT
NA TRBJ1-6 TRBV5-5 few CASSLLPGRGGSPLHF TGTGCCAGCAGCTTGCTTCCAGGGAGAGGCGGTTCACCCCTCCACTTT
NA TRBJ1-5 TRBV12-3/TRBV12-4 many CASSPRVKQPQHF TGTGCCAGCAGTCCCAGGGTAAAACAGCCCCAGCATTTT
NA TRBJ2-3 TRBV15 few CATSRGGGTDTQYF TGTGCCACCAGCAGGGGCGGGGGCACAGATACGCAGTATTTT
NA TRBJ1-1 TRBV20-1 NA CSAPGHRNTEAFF TGCAGTGCCCCAGGCCACCGGAACACTGAAGCTTTCTTT
NA TRBJ2-5 TRBV28 few CASNPQWAKETQYF TGTGCCAGCAATCCTCAGTGGGCCAAAGAGACCCAGTACTTC
NA TRBJ1-1 TRBV5-1 many CASSLDGQNTEAFF TGCGCCAGCAGCTTGGATGGACAGAACACTGAAGCTTTCTTT
TRBD2 TRBJ2-7 TRBV28 few CASSSKRGDSYEQYF TGTGCCAGCAGTTCAAAGCGGGGGGACTCCTACGAGCAGTACTTC
NA TRBJ2-7 TRBV7-2 few CASSLWLEGSYEQYF TGTGCCAGCAGCTTATGGCTTGAAGGCTCCTACGAGCAGTACTTC
NA TRBJ2-7 TRBV6-2/TRBV6-3 NA CASSTGGGAYEQYF TGTGCCAGCAGTACTGGGGGTGGCGCCTACGAGCAGTACTTC
NA TRBJ2-7 TRBV5-1 many CASSLAAGNEQYF TGCGCCAGCAGCTTGGCGGCTGGGAACGAGCAGTACTTC
NA TRBJ2-4 TRBV5-1 many CASSSVDNKNIQYF TGCGCCAGCAGCTCCGTGGACAATAAAAACATTCAGTACTTC
TRBD1 TRBJ1-5 TRBV20-1 few CSAHGQGAPGWYSNQPQHF TGCAGTGCTCATGGACAGGGCGCCCCAGGATGGTATAGCAATCAGCCCCAGCATTTT
NA TRBJ2-1 TRBV6-5 few CASSYSWTESYNEQFF TGTGCCAGCAGTTACTCGTGGACCGAGTCCTACAATGAGCAGTTCTTC
NA TRBJ2-4 TRBV27 NA CASSLMGGAKNIQYF TGTGCCAGCAGTTTAATGGGGGGAGCCAAAAACATTCAGTACTTC
NA TRBJ2-7 TRBV3-1 NA CASSRTESYEQYF TGTGCCAGCAGCCGGACAGAGTCCTACGAGCAGTACTTC
TRBD1 TRBJ2-5 TRBV7-2 few CASSSWGTGDVETQYF TGTGCCAGCAGCTCATGGGGGACAGGGGATGTTGAGACCCAGTACTTC
TRBD1 TRBJ1-5 TRBV6-2/TRBV6-3 many CASSDRTGRGNQPQHF TGTGCCAGCAGCGACCGGACAGGGAGAGGCAATCAGCCCCAGCATTTT
TRBD1 TRBJ2-7 TRBV5-1 NA CASSVTGTDPNRQYF TGCGCCAGCAGCGTCACCGGGACAGACCCTAATAGGCAGTACTTC
NA TRBJ1-3 TRBV5-4 few CASSSSGQISGNTIYF TGTGCCAGCAGCTCTTCCGGACAGATCTCTGGAAACACCATATATTTT
NA TRBJ2-1 TRBV29-1 NA CSVGILGVGEQFF TGCAGCGTTGGTATACTTGGGGTTGGAGAGCAGTTCTTC
TRBD2 TRBJ2-1 TRBV20-1 many CSGELAVYNEQFF TGCAGTGGTGAACTAGCGGTCTACAATGAGCAGTTCTTC
TRBD2 TRBJ2-5 TRBV7-3 few CASSLNPGGGETQYF TGTGCCAGCAGTTTGAATCCGGGGGGAGGAGAGACCCAGTACTTC
NA TRBJ2-7 TRBV19 few CASSIGQIYEQYF TGTGCCAGTAGTATCGGGCAGATCTACGAGCAGTACTTC
TRBD2 TRBJ2-1 TRBV7-8 NA CASITKKPSGSSYNEQFF TGTGCCAGCATCACTAAGAAGCCTAGCGGGAGCTCCTACAATGAGCAGTTCTTC
NA TRBJ1-2 TRBV24-1 NA CATSDPRRSGYGYTF TGTGCCACCAGTGACCCCCGCAGGTCGGGCTATGGCTACACCTTC
TRBD2 TRBJ2-7 TRBV5-6 many CASSLGLAGSYEQYF TGTGCCAGCAGCTTGGGACTAGCGGGCTCCTACGAGCAGTACTTC
TRBD1 TRBJ1-2 TRBV28 few CASREGGRVRFGYTF TGTGCCAGCCGGGAAGGGGGCAGGGTGAGGTTCGGCTACACCTTC
NA TRBJ1-2 TRBV20-1 few CSARDDRDNTF TGCAGTGCTAGAGACGACCGAGACAACACCTTC
TRBD2 TRBJ2-7 TRBV6-2/TRBV6-3 few CASSQGLAGIYEQYF TGTGCCAGCAGCCAAGGACTAGCGGGAATCTACGAGCAGTACTTC
TRBD2 TRBJ2-1 TRBV7-9 few CASSLTSGRVHEQFF TGTGCCAGCAGCTTAACTAGCGGGAGGGTCCATGAGCAGTTCTTC
TRBD2 TRBJ2-3 TRBV10-3 few CAIKASGGSTDTQYF TGTGCCATCAAGGCTAGCGGGGGGAGCACAGATACGCAGTATTTT
TRBD1 TRBJ2-7 TRBV10-3 NA CAIRQGDYEQYF TGTGCCATCCGACAGGGTGACTACGAGCAGTACTTC
NA TRBJ1-4 TRBV28 few CASRARDANEKLFF TGTGCCAGCAGGGCCAGGGATGCTAATGAAAAACTGTTTTTT
NA TRBJ2-1 TRBV5-1 many CASSPGPSSDEQFF TGCGCCAGCAGTCCCGGACCCAGTAGCGATGAGCAGTTCTTC
NA TRBJ2-7 TRBV28 NA CASSSPNQGPREQYF TGTGCCAGCAGTAGTCCGAATCAGGGCCCCCGAGAGCAGTACTTC
TRBD2 TRBJ2-3 TRBV19 NA CASTGGLVTDTQYF TGTGCCAGTACCGGTGGACTAGTCACAGATACGCAGTATTTT
NA TRBJ2-3 TRBV5-1 NA CASSPTRGSDTQYF TGCGCCAGCAGCCCGACGAGAGGGTCAGATACGCAGTATTTT
TRBD1 TRBJ2-7 TRBV7-2 few CASSSPSDRLGEQYF TGTGCCAGCAGCTCCCCTTCGGACAGGCTGGGCGAGCAGTACTTC